This T cell receptor beta chain stems from a study of blood T cell repertoires in COVID-19. Patients from Seattle were sampled longitudinally, starting during active infection. Original analysis: Reference gene primers were amplified, and this amplification served to estimate nucleated cell counts. The assay was immunoSEQ multiplex PCR, and TCRdb's table has in-frame clones only and misses some. V and J calls and clone size follow that table, whereas D and trimming were derived from the DNA. The sample holds 250,000 to 350,000 clones; roughly 90% are singletons and the top ten take 2.5% to 3.5%. This TCR came from a woman aged 30 to 39 with COVID-19, enrolled during active disease. The sequencing input was peripheral blood.

CDR3: CASSWTGQGLDTQYF. CDR3 nucleotides: TGCGCCAGCAGCTGGACGGGACAGGGATTAGATACGCAGTATTTT. This chain uses TRBV5-1 with TRBJ2-3, with 9 bases identical to TRBD1. CDR1 is SGHRS, CDR2 YFSETQ, per germline. This CDR3 comprises 15 residues. V lost 3 bases and J lost 5; bases outside the gene matches: 7.